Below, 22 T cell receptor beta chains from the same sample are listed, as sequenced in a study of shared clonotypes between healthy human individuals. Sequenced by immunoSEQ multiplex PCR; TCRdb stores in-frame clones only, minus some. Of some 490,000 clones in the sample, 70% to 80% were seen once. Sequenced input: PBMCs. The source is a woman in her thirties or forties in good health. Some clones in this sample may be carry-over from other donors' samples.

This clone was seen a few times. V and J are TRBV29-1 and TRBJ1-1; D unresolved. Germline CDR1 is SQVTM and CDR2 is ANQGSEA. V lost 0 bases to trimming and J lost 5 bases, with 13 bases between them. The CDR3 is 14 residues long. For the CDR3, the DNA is TGCAGCGTTGAAGAAGGAGGGTTTGGTACTGAAGCTTTCTTT. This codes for CSVEEGGFGTEAFF.

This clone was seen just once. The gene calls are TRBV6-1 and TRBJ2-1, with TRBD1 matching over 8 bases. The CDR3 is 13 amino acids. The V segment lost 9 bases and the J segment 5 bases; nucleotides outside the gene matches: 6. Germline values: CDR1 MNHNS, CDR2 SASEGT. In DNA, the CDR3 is TGTGCCAGTCTGGACAGGGCCGACAATGAGCAGTTCTTC. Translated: CASLDRADNEQFF.

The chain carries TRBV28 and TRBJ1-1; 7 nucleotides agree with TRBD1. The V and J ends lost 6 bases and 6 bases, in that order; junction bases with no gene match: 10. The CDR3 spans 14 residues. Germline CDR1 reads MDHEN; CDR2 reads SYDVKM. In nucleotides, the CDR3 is TGTGCCAGCAGCTCGCCAGGGGGTTCGGCTGAAGCTTTCTTT. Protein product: CASSSPGGSAEAFF.

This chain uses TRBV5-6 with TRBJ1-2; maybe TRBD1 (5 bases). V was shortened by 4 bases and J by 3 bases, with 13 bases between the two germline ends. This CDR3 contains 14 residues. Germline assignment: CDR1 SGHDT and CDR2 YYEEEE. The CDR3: CASSRRTTYYGYTF. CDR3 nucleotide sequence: TGTGCCAGCAGCCGCAGGACAACTTACTATGGCTACACCTTC.

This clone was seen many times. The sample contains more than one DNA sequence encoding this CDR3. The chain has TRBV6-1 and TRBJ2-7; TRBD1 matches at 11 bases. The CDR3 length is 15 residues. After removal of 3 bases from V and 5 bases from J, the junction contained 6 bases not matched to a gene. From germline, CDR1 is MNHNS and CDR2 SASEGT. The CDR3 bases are TGTGCCAGCAGTGAGAGCGGGACAGGGGGTAACGAGCAGTACTTC. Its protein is CASSESGTGGNEQYF.

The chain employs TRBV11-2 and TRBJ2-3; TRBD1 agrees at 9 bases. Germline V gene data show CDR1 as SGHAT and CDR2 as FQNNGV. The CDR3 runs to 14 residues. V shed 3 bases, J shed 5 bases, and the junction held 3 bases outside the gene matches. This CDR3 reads CASSLGTGLDTQYF. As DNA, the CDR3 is TGTGCCAGCAGCTTGGGGACAGGGTTAGATACGCAGTATTTT.

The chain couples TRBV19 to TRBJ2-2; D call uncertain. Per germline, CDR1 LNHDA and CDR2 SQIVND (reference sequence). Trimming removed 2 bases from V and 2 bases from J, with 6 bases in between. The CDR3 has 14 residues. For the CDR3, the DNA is TGTGCCAGTAGTATATCCCCCAACACCGGGGAGCTGTTTTTT. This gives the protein CASSISPNTGELFF. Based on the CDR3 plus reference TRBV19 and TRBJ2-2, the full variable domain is DGGITQSPKYLFRKEGQNVTLSCEQNLNHDAMYWYRQDPGQGLRLIYYSQIVNDFQKGDIAEGYSVSREKKESFPLTVTSAQKNPTAFYLCASSISPNTGELFFGEGSRLTVL.

The CDR3 loop reads CASTPGPDSYGYTF. CDR3 nucleotide sequence: TGTGCCAGCACCCCGGGGCCCGACAGCTATGGCTACACCTTC. The rearrangement joins TRBV2 to TRBJ1-2; D is perhaps TRBD1 (5 bases). The length of the CDR3 is 14 residues. V was cut by 7 bases and J by 4 bases, with 16 bases left in between. Looked up from germline, CDR1 is SNHLY and CDR2 is FYNNEI.

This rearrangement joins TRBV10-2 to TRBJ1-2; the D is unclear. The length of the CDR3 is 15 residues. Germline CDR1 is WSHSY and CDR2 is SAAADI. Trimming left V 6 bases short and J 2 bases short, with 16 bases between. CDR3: CASSPPGRRNYGYTF. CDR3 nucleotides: TGCGCCAGCAGCCCCCCCGGACGGAGAAACTATGGCTACACCTTC.

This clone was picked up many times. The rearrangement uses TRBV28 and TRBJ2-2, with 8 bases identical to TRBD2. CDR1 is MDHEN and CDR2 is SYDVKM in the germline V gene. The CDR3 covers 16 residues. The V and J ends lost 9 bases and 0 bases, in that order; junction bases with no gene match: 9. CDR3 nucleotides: TGTGCCAGTGACGGCTGGCGGGGGGCGAACACCGGGGAGCTGTTTTTT. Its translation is CASDGWRGANTGELFF. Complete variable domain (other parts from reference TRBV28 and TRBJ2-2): DVKVTQSSRYLVKRTGEKVFLECVQDMDHENMFWYRQDPGLGLRLIYFSYDVKMKEKGDIPEGYSVSREKKERFSLILESASTNQTSMYLCASDGWRGANTGELFFGEGSRLTVL.

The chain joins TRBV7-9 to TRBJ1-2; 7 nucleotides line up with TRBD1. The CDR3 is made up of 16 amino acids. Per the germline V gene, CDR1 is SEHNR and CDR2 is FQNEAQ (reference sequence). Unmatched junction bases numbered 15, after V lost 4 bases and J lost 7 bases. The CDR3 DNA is TGTGCCAGCAGCTCTCTAGGGGGCTGGGGGCGAGCTGGCTACACCTTC. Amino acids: CASSSLGGWGRAGYTF.

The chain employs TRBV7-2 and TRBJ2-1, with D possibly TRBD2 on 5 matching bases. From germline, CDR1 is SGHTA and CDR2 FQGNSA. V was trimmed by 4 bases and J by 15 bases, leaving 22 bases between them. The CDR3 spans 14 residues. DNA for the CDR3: TGTGCCAGCAGCTCCCATCCCCTGTCGCCTCGGGGGTTCTTC. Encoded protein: CASSSHPLSPRGFF.

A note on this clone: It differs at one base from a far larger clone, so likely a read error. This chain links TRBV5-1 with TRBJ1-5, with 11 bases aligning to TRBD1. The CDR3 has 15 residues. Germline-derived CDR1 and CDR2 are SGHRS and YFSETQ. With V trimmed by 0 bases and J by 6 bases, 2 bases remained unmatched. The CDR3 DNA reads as TGCGCCAGCAGCTTGGGGACAGGGGGCGGTCAGCCCCAGCATTTT. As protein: CASSLGTGGGQPQHF. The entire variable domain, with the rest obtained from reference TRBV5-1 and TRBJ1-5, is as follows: KAGVTQTPRYLIKTRGQQVTLSCSPISGHRSVSWYQQTPGQGLQFLFEYFSETQRNKGNFPGRFSGRQFSNSRSEMNVSTLELGDSALYLCASSLGTGGGQPQHFGDGTRLSIL.

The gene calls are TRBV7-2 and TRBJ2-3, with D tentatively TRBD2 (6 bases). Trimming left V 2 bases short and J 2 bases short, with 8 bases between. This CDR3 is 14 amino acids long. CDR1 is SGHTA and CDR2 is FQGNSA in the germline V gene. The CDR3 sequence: CASSLTSLTDTQYF. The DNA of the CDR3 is TGTGCCAGCAGCTTAACTAGCCTCACAGATACGCAGTATTTT. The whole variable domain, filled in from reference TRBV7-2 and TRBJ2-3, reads GAGVSQSPSNKVTEKGKDVELRCDPISGHTALYWYRQSLGQGLEFLIYFQGNSAPDKSGLPSDRFSAERTGGSVSTLTIQRTQQEDSAVYLCASSLTSLTDTQYFGPGTRLTVL.

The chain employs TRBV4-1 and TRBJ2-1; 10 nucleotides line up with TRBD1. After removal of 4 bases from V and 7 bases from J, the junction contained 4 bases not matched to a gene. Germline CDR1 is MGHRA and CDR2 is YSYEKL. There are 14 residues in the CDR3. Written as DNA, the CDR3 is TGCGCCAGCAGCCGAGGACAGGGGGTGAATGAGCAGTTCTTC. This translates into CASSRGQGVNEQFF.

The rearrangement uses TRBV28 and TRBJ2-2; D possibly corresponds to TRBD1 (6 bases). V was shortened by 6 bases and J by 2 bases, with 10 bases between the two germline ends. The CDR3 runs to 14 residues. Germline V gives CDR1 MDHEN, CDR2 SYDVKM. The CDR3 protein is CASSAGTNTGELFF. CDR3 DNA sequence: TGTGCCAGCAGCGCCGGGACAAACACCGGGGAGCTGTTTTTT.

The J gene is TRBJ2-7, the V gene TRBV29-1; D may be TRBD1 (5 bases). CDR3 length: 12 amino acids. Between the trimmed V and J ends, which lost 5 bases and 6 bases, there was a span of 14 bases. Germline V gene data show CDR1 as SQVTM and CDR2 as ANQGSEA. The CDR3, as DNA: TGCAGCGTTTTCCAGGGTAATGCCGAGCAGTACTTC. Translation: CSVFQGNAEQYF.

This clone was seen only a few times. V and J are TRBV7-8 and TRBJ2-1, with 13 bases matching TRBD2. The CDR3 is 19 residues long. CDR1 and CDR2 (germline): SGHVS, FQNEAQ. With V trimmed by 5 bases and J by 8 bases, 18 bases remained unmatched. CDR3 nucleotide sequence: TGTGCCAGCAGCATTAGACTAGCGGGAGGTGGGGTTCGAGGGGATGAGCAGTTCTTC. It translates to CASSIRLAGGGVRGDEQFF.

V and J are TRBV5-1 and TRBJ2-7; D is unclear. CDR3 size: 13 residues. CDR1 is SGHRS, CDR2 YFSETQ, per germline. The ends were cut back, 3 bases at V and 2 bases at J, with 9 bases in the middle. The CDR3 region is CASSYWGTYEQYF. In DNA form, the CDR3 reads TGCGCCAGCAGCTACTGGGGTACCTACGAGCAGTACTTC.

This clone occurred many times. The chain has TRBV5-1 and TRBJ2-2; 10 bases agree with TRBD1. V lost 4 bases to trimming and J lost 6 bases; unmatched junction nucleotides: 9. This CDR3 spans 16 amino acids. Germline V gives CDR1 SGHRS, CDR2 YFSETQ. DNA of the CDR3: TGCGCCAGCAGCGTCCGGACAGGGGGGTCGGCCGGGGAGCTGTTTTTT. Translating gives CASSVRTGGSAGELFF.

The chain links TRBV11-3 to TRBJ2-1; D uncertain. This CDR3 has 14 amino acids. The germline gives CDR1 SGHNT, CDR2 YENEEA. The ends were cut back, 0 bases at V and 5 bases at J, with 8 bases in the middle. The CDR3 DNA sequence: TGTGCCAGCAGCTTAGATCGACTGAACAATGAGCAGTTCTTC. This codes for CASSLDRLNNEQFF.

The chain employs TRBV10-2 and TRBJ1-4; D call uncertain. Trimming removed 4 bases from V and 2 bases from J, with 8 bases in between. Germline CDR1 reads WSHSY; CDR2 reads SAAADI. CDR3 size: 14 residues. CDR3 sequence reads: CASSVGGTNEKLFF. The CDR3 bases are TGCGCCAGCAGTGTTGGCGGGACTAATGAAAAACTGTTTTTT.